This entry features one TCR beta chain sequence. This CDR3 is 15 amino acids long. Per germline, CDR1 SNHLY and CDR2 FYNNEI. The V end lost 7 bases, the J end lost 3 bases, and 17 bases lay between the germline ends. The method was immunoSEQ multiplex PCR; TCRdb's version includes in-frame clones alone and lacks a portion of them. The table includes about 220,000 clones, around four fifths detected once. The sample is drawn from a study of blood T cell repertoires in COVID-19. Study-wide background: Acute and convalescent COVID-19 samples came from the United States, Italy and Spain. T cells, B-cell-depleted T cells, or PBMCs provided the cDNA or gDNA that served as material.

This TCR was sampled from a woman between 45 and 65 years old with acute or convalescent COVID-19. Sequenced sample: peripheral blood. The chain is built from TRBV2 and TRBJ2-3; no clear D gene. The CDR3 sequence: CASIDTSAATDTQYF. The CDR3 DNA sequence: TGTGCCAGCATCGATACTTCTGCCGCTACAGATACGCAGTATTTT.